These 26 T cell receptor beta chains originate from one sample sequenced in a study of blood T cell repertoires in COVID-19. Here immunoSEQ multiplex PCR was the method, and the copy in TCRdb shows in-frame clones only, minus some. The sample contains around 39,000 clones, approximately 87% of which appear only once. Sample: peripheral blood. The source of these receptors is a man aged 70 or older with acute or convalescent COVID-19.

The chain joins TRBV6-2 or TRBV6-3 to TRBJ2-3; 9 bases map to TRBD1. Looked up from germline, CDR1 is MNHEY and CDR2 is SVGEGT. V shed 0 bases and J 6 bases; nucleotides not matched to a gene: 10. This CDR3 region has 17 residues. This CDR3 reads CASSYSRTGAWVDTQYF. CDR3 coding DNA: TGTGCCAGCAGTTACTCGAGGACAGGGGCCTGGGTTGATACGCAGTATTTT.

The V gene is TRBV6-6, the J gene TRBJ2-6, with D possibly matching TRBD1 (6 bases). The germline V gene encodes CDR1 MNHNY and CDR2 SVGAGI (reference sequence). The CDR3 covers 17 residues. V was cut by 5 bases and J by 0 bases, with 14 bases left in between. The CDR3 loop reads CASSPPTGSSGANVLTF. DNA of the CDR3: TGTGCCAGCAGTCCCCCGACAGGAAGCTCTGGGGCCAACGTCCTGACTTTC.

The chain joins TRBV7-2 to TRBJ2-7, with 10 nucleotides matching TRBD1. Germline loops: CDR1 SGHTA, CDR2 FQGNSA. Trimming cost V 4 bases and J 4 bases; bases outside gene matches: 10. CDR3 size: 16 residues. The CDR3 loop is CASSSSTGGARYEQYF. The DNA for the CDR3 is TGTGCCAGCAGCTCCTCGACAGGGGGCGCAAGGTACGAGCAGTACTTC.

V and J are TRBV24-1 and TRBJ2-1; 10 nucleotides agree with TRBD1. J was trimmed by 8 bases and V by 3 bases; bases with no gene match: 3. CDR3 length equals 14 residues. In germline, CDR1 is KGHDR, CDR2 SFDVKD. Here the CDR3 DNA reads TGTGCCACCAGTGATGCGACAGGGGGCGATGAGCAGTTCTTC. It encodes CATSDATGGDEQFF.

V usage is TRBV5-1 and J usage is TRBJ1-1, with D perhaps TRBD1 (6 bases). CDR3 length equals 14 residues. The V and J ends lost 4 bases and 4 bases respectively, with 14 bases between them. CDR1 is SGHRS and CDR2 is YFSETQ in the germline V gene. The DNA for the CDR3 is TGCGCCAGCAGCGTGACAGGCGGAACCACTGAAGCTTTCTTT. This codes for CASSVTGGTTEAFF.

This clone was observed a handful of times. The chain couples TRBV9 to TRBJ2-5; the D gene is possibly TRBD2 (6 bases). Looked up from germline, CDR1 is SGDLS and CDR2 is YYNGEE. The germline V and J ends were trimmed by 0 bases and 5 bases, with 14 bases remaining between them. The CDR3 is 15 residues long. CDR3 residues: CASSVDGSGGETQYF. CDR3 bases: TGTGCCAGCAGCGTAGATGGTAGCGGTGGTGAGACCCAGTACTTC.

CDR3 in amino acids: CASRKVGTGLVNSPLHF. CDR3 coding DNA: TGTGCCAGCAGAAAAGTGGGGACAGGGCTAGTTAATTCACCCCTCCACTTT. The V gene is TRBV13, the J gene TRBJ1-6; TRBD1 aligns across 9 bases. CDR3 length: 17 residues. Trimming at V came to 6 bases and at J to 6 bases, leaving 12 bases not matched to a gene. CDR1 is PRHDT, CDR2 FYEKMQ, per germline (reference sequence).

The chain uses TRBV5-1 and TRBJ1-4; TRBD1 matches 8 bases. Germline V gene data show CDR1 as SGHRS and CDR2 as YFSETQ. The length of the CDR3 is 17 residues. With V trimmed by 4 bases and J by 6 bases, 14 bases remained unmatched. The CDR3 DNA follows: TGCGCCAGCAGCCCGAGCTCGCAGGGGGCGAAGGATGAAAAACTGTTTTTT. It translates to CASSPSSQGAKDEKLFF.

The CDR3 spells CASSRQGYEQYF. CDR3 sequence (DNA): TGTGCCAGCAGTAGACAGGGTTACGAGCAGTACTTC. The J gene is TRBJ2-7, the V gene TRBV6-5; 7 nucleotides agree with TRBD1. This CDR3 is built from 12 residues. Looked up from germline, CDR1 is MNHEY and CDR2 is SVGAGI. V gave up 5 bases and J gave up 4 bases; unmatched junction bases: 2.

The chain combines TRBV2 with TRBJ2-4; TRBD1 aligns across 9 bases. Germline CDR1 is SNHLY and CDR2 is FYNNEI. This CDR3 has 13 amino acids. Unmatched junction bases numbered 6, after V lost 10 bases and J lost 5 bases. This CDR3 reads CATKQGAENIQYF. CDR3 DNA: TGTGCCACCAAACAGGGGGCCGAAAACATTCAGTACTTC.

V gene TRBV5-6 combines with J gene TRBJ2-5, with TRBD2 identical over 7 bases. The V segment lost 4 bases and the J segment 2 bases; nucleotides outside the gene matches: 8. The CDR3 length is 15 residues. The V gene's germline CDR1 is SGHDT and CDR2 YYEEEE. CDR3 sequence reads: CASSPYREAQETQYF. In DNA form, the CDR3 reads TGTGCCAGCAGCCCCTACCGGGAGGCTCAAGAGACCCAGTACTTC.

This rearrangement joins TRBV6-4 to TRBJ1-1; 7 bases are shared with TRBD1. Trimming cost V 6 bases and J 0 bases; bases outside gene matches: 4. Germline V CDR1 and CDR2: MRHNA, SNTAGT. The CDR3 totals 14 residues. Written as DNA, the CDR3 is TGTGCCAGCAGGGGGACAGCAATGAACACTGAAGCTTTCTTT. This gives the protein CASRGTAMNTEAFF.

V is TRBV27 and J is TRBJ1-4; tentative D call: TRBD1 (5 bases). The CDR3 loop spans 15 amino acids. CDR1 is MNHEY and CDR2 is SMNVEV in the germline V gene (reference sequence). V was pared by 5 bases and J by 4 bases, with 14 bases between. Here the CDR3 DNA reads TGTGCCAGCAGTGGGCACCCGCAGGGTAATGAAAAACTGTTTTTT. This sequence encodes CASSGHPQGNEKLFF.

This sequence joins TRBV4-1 and TRBJ2-3; 7 bases are shared with TRBD1. Germline-derived CDR1 and CDR2 are MGHRA and YSYEKL. The CDR3 runs 16 residues. V trimming: 0 bases; J trimming: 3 bases; junction bases outside the gene matches: 6. This CDR3 reads CASSQDETGTTDTQYF. In DNA, the CDR3 is TGCGCCAGCAGCCAAGATGAGACAGGGACGACAGATACGCAGTATTTT.

CDR3 bases: TGTGCCACCCGTCACGGGACAGTCTATGGCTACACCTTC. The encoded protein is CATRHGTVYGYTF. The rearrangement joins TRBV12-3 or TRBV12-4 to TRBJ1-2, with TRBD1 matching over 7 bases. V shed 10 bases, J shed 4 bases, and the junction held 9 bases outside the gene matches. There are 13 residues in the CDR3.

The gene calls are TRBV11-2 and TRBJ2-1; D perhaps matches TRBD2 (6 bases). The CDR3 runs 12 residues. The germline V gene has CDR1 SGHAT and CDR2 FQNNGV. The V and J ends lost 3 bases and 6 bases respectively, with 6 bases between them. The CDR3 reads CASSLTSNEQFF. The CDR3 DNA sequence: TGTGCCAGCAGCTTGACTAGCAATGAGCAGTTCTTC. Looking up the rest from reference TRBV11-2 and TRBJ2-1 gives the full variable domain: EAGVAQSPRYKIIEKRQSVAFWCNPISGHATLYWYQQILGQGPKLLIQFQNNGVVDDSQLPKDRFSAERLKGVDSTLKIQPAKLEDSAVYLCASSLTSNEQFFGPGTRLTVL.

The chain joins TRBV5-8 to TRBJ2-3; TRBD2 agrees at 7 bases. J gave up 0 bases and V 1 base, and 8 bases lay outside the gene matches. The CDR3 runs to 17 residues. Germline-derived CDR1 and CDR2 are SGHTS and YDEGEE. The CDR3 is CASSLFLSGFSTDTQYF. CDR3 DNA: TGTGCCAGCAGCTTGTTCCTTAGCGGGTTTAGCACAGATACGCAGTATTTT.

This sequence joins TRBV5-6 and TRBJ1-5; D is unresolved. Trimming stripped 4 bases from V and 0 bases from J, with 11 bases between. The CDR3 is 15 residues long. The germline gives CDR1 SGHDT, CDR2 YYEEEE. The chain's CDR3 is CASSTYRDSNQPQHF. The CDR3 DNA reads as TGTGCCAGCAGCACTTACCGGGATAGCAATCAGCCCCAGCATTTT. Drawing the rest from reference TRBV5-6 and TRBJ1-5, the complete variable domain is DAGVTQSPTHLIKTRGQQVTLRCSPKSGHDTVSWYQQALGQGPQFIFQYYEEEERQRGNFPDRFSGHQFPNYSSELNVNALLLGDSALYLCASSTYRDSNQPQHFGDGTRLSIL.

The chain joins TRBV7-3 to TRBJ2-1; 7 positions match TRBD2. This CDR3 is 15 amino acids long. Per the germline V gene, CDR1 is SGHTA and CDR2 is FQGTGA. Trimming at V came to 4 bases and at J to 4 bases, leaving 7 bases not matched to a gene. The CDR3 reads CASSSSGGGYNEQFF. The CDR3, as DNA: TGTGCCAGCAGCTCTAGCGGAGGAGGGTACAATGAGCAGTTCTTC.

This rearrangement joins TRBV19 to TRBJ1-4; TRBD1 agrees at 7 bases. Germline loops: CDR1 LNHDA, CDR2 SQIVND (reference sequence). V was clipped by 3 bases and J by 7 bases; unmatched bases: 8. The CDR3 runs to 15 residues. The CDR3 loop is CASSMPRQGVEKLFF. CDR3 DNA: TGTGCCAGTAGTATGCCTCGACAGGGAGTTGAAAAACTGTTTTTT.

The J gene is TRBJ2-1, the V gene TRBV6-5, with 11 bases that match TRBD2. Losses at the gene ends were 6 bases for V and 5 bases for J; bases not matched to a gene: 6. The CDR3 has 15 residues. The germline gives CDR1 MNHEY, CDR2 SVGAGI. CDR3 amino acids: CASRAGTSGHNEQFF. For the CDR3, the DNA is TGTGCCAGCAGGGCCGGGACTAGCGGACACAATGAGCAGTTCTTC.

V and J are TRBV14 and TRBJ1-1; TRBD1 matches 11 bases. This CDR3 is 17 amino acids long. The junction had 7 bases not matched to a gene; V was cut back by 4 bases and J by 0 bases. Germline V gene data show CDR1 as SGHDN and CDR2 as FVKESK. CDR3 residues: CASSLAPGQGVNTEAFF. The CDR3 bases are TGTGCCAGCAGCCTAGCACCGGGACAGGGGGTGAACACTGAAGCTTTCTTT.

J is TRBJ1-1 and V is TRBV18; no clear D gene. Trimming removed 2 bases from V and 8 bases from J, with 18 bases in between. Germline loops: CDR1 KGHSH, CDR2 LQKENI. The CDR3 is 15 residues long. In DNA, the CDR3 is TGTGCCAGCTCACCAGAAGGAGGGATCAGCGGAGAAGCTTTCTTT. Translating gives CASSPEGGISGEAFF. Complete variable domain (other parts from reference TRBV18 and TRBJ1-1): NAGVMQNPRHLVRRRGQEARLRCSPMKGHSHVYWYRQLPEEGLKFMVYLQKENIIDESGMPKERFSAEFPKEGPSILRIQQVVRGDSAAYFCASSPEGGISGEAFFGQGTRLTVV.

A single count supports this clone. The CDR3 DNA follows: TGCGCCAGCGCTCCGTCGGGACTAGCGGGAGGGGAGCAGTTCTTC. Protein sequence: CASAPSGLAGGEQFF. The chain recombines TRBV5-1 with TRBJ2-1; 16 bases align to TRBD2. Germline CDR1 and CDR2: SGHRS and YFSETQ. Trimming at V came to 7 bases and at J to 10 bases, leaving 8 bases not matched to a gene. The CDR3 is 15 residues long.

V is TRBV19 and J is TRBJ2-3, with D unclear. Between the trimmed V and J ends, which lost 5 bases and 4 bases, there was a span of 13 bases. Per the germline V gene, CDR1 is LNHDA and CDR2 is SQIVND (reference sequence). The CDR3 contains 14 residues. The CDR3 is CASSFRVEADTQYF. The CDR3 region has the DNA TGTGCCAGTAGTTTCCGAGTAGAAGCAGATACGCAGTATTTT.

The rearrangement uses TRBV28 and TRBJ1-1; 7 bases match TRBD1. CDR3 length equals 15 residues. CDR1 MDHEN and CDR2 SYDVKM come from the germline V gene. After removal of 5 bases from V and 3 bases from J, the junction contained 9 bases not matched to a gene. The CDR3 protein is CASSVTGNGDTEAFF. The CDR3 nucleotides read TGTGCCAGCAGTGTGACAGGGAATGGAGACACTGAAGCTTTCTTT.